What follows are 13 T cell receptor beta chains derived from one specimen sequenced in a study of T cell responses to AZD1222 COVID-19 vaccine. Assay used: immunoSEQ multiplex PCR; TCRdb lists only in-frame clones, some missing. The sample includes some 120,000 clones, more than 80% of them seen just once. The specimen was peripheral blood, collected 28 days after the second dose of the MenACWY control vaccine. The receptor source for this set is an adult who received the MenACWY meningococcal vaccine as a control.

This clone has just one count. This sequence joins TRBV12-3 or TRBV12-4 and TRBJ1-2; TRBD1 matches at 7 bases. The CDR3 has 13 amino acids. Trimming cost V 5 bases and J 8 bases; bases outside gene matches: 8. The CDR3 protein is CASSQDRVRGYTF. In DNA, the CDR3 is TGTGCCAGCAGTCAAGACAGGGTGCGCGGCTACACCTTC.

The chain carries TRBV14 and TRBJ2-5; no definite D call. The CDR3 spans 15 residues. V was shortened by 6 bases and J by 1 base, with 15 bases between the two germline ends. Per germline, CDR1 SGHDN and CDR2 FVKESK. The CDR3 nucleotides read TGTGCCAGCAGTCGGCTCAGAGAACCCCAAGAGACCCAGTACTTC. Its protein is CASSRLREPQETQYF.

This rearrangement joins TRBV12-3 or TRBV12-4 to TRBJ2-2; D is unresolved. Trimming pared 3 bases from V and 3 bases from J, leaving 5 bases between. This CDR3 contains 13 residues. CDR3 region: CASSFGYTGELFF. The DNA of the CDR3 is TGTGCCAGCAGTTTCGGGTACACCGGGGAGCTGTTTTTT.

CDR3 DNA sequence: TGTGCCAGCAGCCAGGGGGGCTCGAACACCGGGGAGCTGTTTTTT. This translates into CASSQGGSNTGELFF. V usage is TRBV11-2 and J usage is TRBJ2-2, with D tentatively TRBD1 (7 bases). The germline CDR1 and CDR2 sequences are SGHAT and FQNNGV. The germline V and J ends were trimmed by 5 bases and 0 bases, with 10 bases remaining between them. CDR3 length: 15 amino acids.

The chain carries TRBV3-1 (or the pseudogene TRBV3-2) and TRBJ2-7; D is uncertain. V lost 1 base, J lost 2 bases, and 15 bases lay in between. CDR1 is LGHDT, CDR2 YNNKEL, per germline (reference sequence). CDR3 size: 16 residues. The CDR3 coding sequence is TGTGCCAGCAGCCAAGTGGCAAGGGCCGCTCCCTACGAGCAGTACTTC. It is translated as CASSQVARAAPYEQYF.

This rearrangement joins TRBV27 to TRBJ2-2; D remains unclear. CDR1 and CDR2 from the germline V gene are MNHEY and SMNVEV (reference sequence). V dropped 1 base and J dropped 5 bases, with 8 bases sitting between them. The CDR3 extends over 14 amino acids. The CDR3: CASSLYRSTGELFF. The CDR3 nucleotides are TGTGCCAGCAGTTTATATAGAAGTACCGGGGAGCTGTTTTTT.

The rearrangement uses TRBV6-4 and TRBJ1-1, with 11 nucleotides matching TRBD1. Germline V gene data show CDR1 as MRHNA and CDR2 as SNTAGT. Unmatched junction bases numbered 4, after V lost 3 bases and J lost 4 bases. The CDR3 is made up of 15 amino acids. This CDR3 reads CASSDGQGASTEAFF. The CDR3 nucleotides are TGTGCCAGCAGTGATGGACAGGGGGCGAGCACTGAAGCTTTCTTT.

The chain couples TRBV18 to TRBJ1-1; D uncertain. The ends were cut back, 0 bases at V and 0 bases at J, with 8 bases in the middle. Germline CDR1 KGHSH, CDR2 LQKENI. The CDR3 is 15 residues long. CDR3 sequence: CASSPPGAMNTEAFF. CDR3 coding DNA: TGTGCCAGCTCACCACCGGGAGCGATGAACACTGAAGCTTTCTTT.

V usage is TRBV12-3 or TRBV12-4 and J usage is TRBJ1-1; D remains ambiguous. The CDR3 is 13 residues long. The ends were cut back, 6 bases at V and 1 base at J, with 9 bases in the middle. The CDR3 DNA is TGTGCCAGCAGAGAGACATCGAACACTGAAGCTTTCTTT. This sequence encodes CASRETSNTEAFF.

The gene calls are TRBV6-1 and TRBJ2-6, with D possibly being TRBD1 (5 bases). CDR3 length: 15 amino acids. CDR1 MNHNS and CDR2 SASEGT come from the germline V gene. The ends were cut back, 2 bases at V and 6 bases at J, with 11 bases in the middle. Here the CDR3 reads CASSEQTREANVLTF. DNA for the CDR3: TGTGCCAGCAGTGAACAGACCAGGGAGGCCAACGTCCTGACTTTC.

This chain joins TRBV10-3 and TRBJ2-7; 8 bases fit TRBD2. Germline V gene sequence: CDR1 ENHRY, CDR2 SYGVKD. V lost 2 bases to trimming and J lost 1 base; unmatched junction nucleotides: 13. The CDR3 has 18 amino acids. The chain's CDR3 is CAISETFGLAGRSYEQYF. The CDR3 region has the DNA TGTGCCATCAGTGAGACGTTTGGACTAGCCGGTAGGTCCTACGAGCAGTACTTC.

The chain links TRBV5-6 to TRBJ2-5; weak D call: TRBD1 (6 bases). Germline V gene sequence: CDR1 SGHDT, CDR2 YYEEEE. The CDR3 totals 14 residues. V lost 7 bases and J 1 base, leaving 14 bases between the germline ends. The CDR3 sequence: CASDRGRGQETQYF. DNA for the CDR3: TGTGCCAGCGATCGGGGCAGGGGCCAAGAGACCCAGTACTTC.

Turning to this clone: At one of its ends the junction is not consistent with the germline gene, which may arise from a read error. The V gene is TRBV12-3 or TRBV12-4, the J gene TRBJ2-2, with no clear D. This CDR3 comprises 11 residues. The CDR3 DNA sequence: TGTGCCAGCAGTTTCCCTCGTGGAGCTGTTTTT. It encodes CASSFPRGAVF.